The clone carrying this T cell receptor (beta chain) has only one observation. CDR3 length: 12 amino acids. Germline V gene lookup returns CDR1 SGHKS and CDR2 YYEKEE (reference sequence). V was cut by 5 bases and J by 6 bases, with 12 bases left in between. Original processing methods: Amplification of reference gene primers was used by the study to estimate nucleated cell counts. Using immunoSEQ multiplex PCR, the repertoire was profiled, and TCRdb retains in-frame clones only, with some absent. Clonal size and the V and J genes are those of that table, whereas D and trimming came from the DNA. The data hold fewer than 140,000 clones, with 76% observed a single time. This record belongs to a study of blood T cell repertoires in COVID-19.

The source is a man older than 75 with COVID-19, enrolled during active disease. This chain uses TRBV5-5 with TRBJ2-7, with D maybe TRBD2 (6 bases). Sequencing was performed on peripheral blood. DNA of the CDR3: TGTGCCAGCAGTCCGGGGGTCGGCGAGCAGTACTTC. The encoded protein is CASSPGVGEQYF.